These 29 T cell receptor beta chains were all obtained from the same sample, sequenced in a study of blood T cells in healthy people across ages. A second about 7 to 12 cycle PCR used barcoded and J-beta primers. TCRdb redid the calling of the 5' RACE reads with MiXCR, one entry per CDR3 protein. The data contain approximately 850,000 distinct CDR3 sequences, over 45% of them singletons. The sample taken for sequencing was blood. The source of these receptors is a man under 40 in good health.

This chain joins TRBV13 and TRBJ2-7; 13 nucleotides align to TRBD2. This CDR3 is 16 amino acids long. The ends lost 2 bases at V and 7 bases at J; junction bases unmatched: 8. Germline V gene sequence: CDR1 PRHDT, CDR2 FYEKMQ (reference sequence). In nucleotides, the CDR3 is TGTGCCAGCAGCTTATGGACTAGCGGGAGAACAAATGAGCAGTACTTC. Protein product: CASSLWTSGRTNEQYF.

Worth noting for this clonotype: One end of the junction does not line up with germline, which may come from a read error. The chain has TRBV5-1 and TRBJ2-4; D perhaps matches TRBD1 (5 bases). Germline lookup yields CDR1 SGHRS and CDR2 YFSETQ. The CDR3 has 15 amino acids. The CDR3 bases are TGTGCCAGCAGTAACCTCCAGGGAGCCAAAAACATTCAGTACTTC. It yields the protein CASSNLQGAKNIQYF.

The V gene is TRBV20-1, the J gene TRBJ2-7; 11 nucleotides line up with TRBD1. With 6 bases clipped from V and 5 bases from J, the junction kept 9 bases outside the gene matches. Germline lookup yields CDR1 DFQATT and CDR2 SNEGSKA (reference sequence). This CDR3 is 14 amino acids long. Written as DNA, the CDR3 is TGCAGTGCCTTTGGGACAGGGGGTGCCGACGAGCAGTACTTC. It encodes CSAFGTGGADEQYF.

V and J are TRBV12-3 or TRBV12-4 and TRBJ2-2, with D perhaps matching TRBD1 (5 bases). V was pared by 4 bases and J by 6 bases, with 9 bases between. This CDR3 is built from 13 residues. CDR3 residues: CASSSQGPGELFF. CDR3 bases: TGTGCCAGCAGTTCCCAGGGTCCCGGGGAGCTGTTTTTT.

This chain's CDR3 is CASSQVGYSYNEQFF. CDR3 DNA: TGCGCCAGCAGCCAAGTCGGCTACTCATACAATGAGCAGTTCTTC. This chain uses TRBV4-3 with TRBJ2-1; D uncertain. Deletions cut 1 base from V and 4 bases from J, with 11 bases between. The CDR3 is 15 amino acids. CDR1 and CDR2 from the germline V gene are LGHNA and YSLEER.

This clonotype was observed a handful of times. The chain has TRBV6-5 and TRBJ1-1; no clear D gene. CDR3 length: 13 amino acids. Germline V gene data show CDR1 as MNHEY and CDR2 as SVGAGI. Trimming removed 0 bases at V and 6 bases at J, with 8 bases between. The CDR3, as DNA: TGTGCCAGCAGTTACTCTCCGGTAGCTGAAGCTTTCTTT. It yields the protein CASSYSPVAEAFF.

The rearrangement links TRBV18 to TRBJ1-2; 7 nucleotides align to TRBD1. CDR1 is KGHSH and CDR2 is LQKENI in the germline V gene. This CDR3 is built from 15 residues. V was clipped by 0 bases and J by 10 bases; unmatched bases: 11. CDR3 region: CASSPPGQQDNVYTF. The CDR3 DNA reads TGTGCCAGCTCACCACCGGGACAGCAGGACAATGTCTACACCTTC.

The J gene is TRBJ2-4, the V gene TRBV6-2 or TRBV6-3; weak D call: TRBD2 (6 bases). The end of the DNA fits TRBJ2-5 better, so the J call may be wrong. The CDR3 has 14 amino acids. The germline CDR1 and CDR2 sequences are MNHEY and SVGEGT. Written as DNA, the CDR3 is TGTGCCAGCAGAAAAGCGGGCTCACAAGAGACCCAGTACTTC. Amino acids: CASRKAGSQETQYF.

This clonotype was seen a handful of times. The rearrangement uses TRBV4-3 and TRBJ2-3; possibly TRBD2 for D (6 bases). V dropped 2 bases and J dropped 3 bases, with 18 bases sitting between them. The CDR3 consists of 17 residues. Germline V gene sequence: CDR1 LGHNA, CDR2 YSLEER. The CDR3 is CASSQYSGGSETDTQYF. The CDR3 DNA sequence: TGCGCCAGCAGCCAATACAGCGGAGGGTCGGAAACAGATACGCAGTATTTT.

In this sample, this clonotype turned up a few times. V usage is TRBV7-2 and J usage is TRBJ2-5; 8 bases map to TRBD2. CDR1 SGHTA and CDR2 FQGNSA come from the germline V gene. The CDR3 spans 16 residues. The V and J ends lost 5 bases and 5 bases, in that order; junction bases with no gene match: 13. The CDR3 loop reads CASSPGVQRELETQYF. In DNA, the CDR3 is TGTGCCAGCAGCCCAGGGGTACAGCGGGAGTTGGAGACCCAGTACTTC.

This chain uses TRBV6-6 with TRBJ1-2, with a possible D match to TRBD1 (5 bases). This CDR3 spans 15 amino acids. CDR1 is MNHNY and CDR2 is SVGAGI in the germline V gene (reference sequence). The V end was cut by 5 bases, the J end by 8 bases, with 21 bases between. CDR3 amino acids: CASSQGRRTWGGYTF. In nucleotides, the CDR3 is TGTGCCAGCAGTCAAGGACGTAGGACCTGGGGGGGCTACACCTTC.

This chain links TRBV29-1 with TRBJ1-2, with 9 positions matching TRBD1. Germline values: CDR1 SQVTM, CDR2 ANQGSEA. J was trimmed by 2 bases and V by 5 bases; bases with no gene match: 3. The CDR3 is 13 amino acids. The CDR3 loop is CSVRGTGNYGYTF. The DNA for the CDR3 is TGCAGCGTTCGAGGGACAGGGAACTATGGCTACACCTTC.

J is TRBJ2-4 and V is TRBV30; possible D gene TRBD2, 6 bases. The CDR3 runs 12 residues. Trimming pared 4 bases from V and 13 bases from J, leaving 17 bases between. CDR1 is GTSNPN, CDR2 SVGIG, per germline (reference sequence). As DNA, the CDR3 is TGTGCCTGGACACGGGACTCCACGAAGCAGTACTTC. It specifies CAWTRDSTKQYF.

The chain's CDR3 is CASSFSRVSGRETQYF. CDR3 nucleotide sequence: TGTGCCAGCAGCTTCTCCCGGGTCTCCGGGCGAGAGACCCAGTACTTC. V usage is TRBV7-7 and J usage is TRBJ2-7; D call uncertain. The end of the DNA aligns better with TRBJ2-5, so the J call may be wrong. The CDR3 has 16 residues. The germline V gene encodes CDR1 SSHAT and CDR2 FNYEAQ (reference sequence).

This clonotype was detected only once. J is TRBJ2-3 and V is TRBV5-8, with D unresolved. V was pared by 0 bases and J by 0 bases, with 11 bases between. In germline, CDR1 is SGHTS, CDR2 YDEGEE. The CDR3 consists of 16 residues. The CDR3: CASSLAIDSSTDTQYF. DNA of the CDR3: TGTGCCAGCAGCTTGGCCATAGACTCTAGCACAGATACGCAGTATTTT.

CDR3 in amino acids: CATSSHRAGVNEQYF. The CDR3 bases are TGTGCCACCAGCAGCCACAGGGCTGGGGTGAATGAGCAGTACTTC. V gene TRBV15 combines with J gene TRBJ2-5, with D perhaps TRBD1 (6 bases). The length of the CDR3 is 15 residues. Germline CDR1 is LNHNV and CDR2 is YYDKDF (reference sequence). Trimming cost V 3 bases and J 11 bases, with 22 bases left between them.

The chain combines TRBV7-9 with TRBJ1-2; D is undetermined. This CDR3 has 14 amino acids. Trimming took off 1 base at V and 4 bases at J, with 10 bases between the two ends. Germline V gives CDR1 SEHNR, CDR2 FQNEAQ (reference sequence). CDR3 bases: TGTGCCAGCAGCTTAGGAGCAGCCAGCTATGGCTACACCTTC. It specifies CASSLGAASYGYTF.

This clonotype has just a few counts. This chain joins TRBV7-2 and TRBJ2-1, with a tentative D call TRBD1 (6 bases). The CDR3 has 13 amino acids. CDR1 and CDR2 from the germline V gene are SGHTA and FQGNSA. V lost 3 bases, J lost 4 bases, and 7 bases lay in between. The CDR3 spells CASSLGHYNEQFF. The CDR3 DNA reads as TGTGCCAGCAGCTTGGGACATTACAATGAGCAGTTCTTC.

A word on this clonotype: At one of its ends the junction is not consistent with the germline gene, which may arise from a read error. This chain joins TRBV9 and TRBJ1-6; 7 bases fit TRBD1. Germline V gives CDR1 SGDLS, CDR2 YYNGEE. The CDR3 spans 15 residues. In DNA form, the CDR3 reads TGTGCCAGCAGCCCTCGGGCAGGGGGGAATTCACCCCCCCACTTT. Its translation: CASSPRAGGNSPPHF.

V is TRBV2 and J is TRBJ1-2; D uncertain. The CDR3 loop spans 12 amino acids. V was trimmed by 7 bases and J by 3 bases, leaving 9 bases between them. CDR1 and CDR2 (germline): SNHLY, FYNNEI. CDR3 in amino acids: CASIGRDYGYTF. CDR3 sequence (DNA): TGTGCCAGCATCGGGCGAGACTATGGCTACACCTTC.

The chain carries TRBV20-1 and TRBJ2-5; D not resolved. CDR1 DFQATT and CDR2 SNEGSKA come from the germline V gene (reference sequence). This CDR3 region has 14 residues. V was clipped by 3 bases and J by 4 bases, with 15 bases between them. As DNA, the CDR3 is TGCAGTGCTAGTCCTCGGCGGCGAGGAGAGACCCAGTACTTC. As protein: CSASPRRRGETQYF.

There are many counts of this clonotype. The CDR3 is CSAQSGDLEQFF. The CDR3 nucleotides read TGCAGTGCCCAGAGCGGTGACCTAGAGCAGTTCTTC. This rearrangement joins TRBV20-1 to TRBJ2-1; D might be TRBD2 (5 bases). Between the trimmed V and J ends, which lost 6 bases and 10 bases, there was a span of 16 bases. Germline CDR1 is DFQATT and CDR2 is SNEGSKA (reference sequence). CDR3 length: 12 residues.

The CDR3 spells CSARDGLAVEQYF. The CDR3 bases are TGCAGTGCTAGAGATGGGCTAGCGGTCGAGCAGTACTTC. This sequence joins TRBV20-1 and TRBJ2-7, with 7 bases matching TRBD2. V dropped 0 bases and J dropped 6; count of bases not matched to a gene: 5. The V gene's germline CDR1 is DFQATT and CDR2 SNEGSKA (reference sequence). The CDR3 runs to 13 residues.

The chain is built from TRBV18 and TRBJ2-5; D is unresolved. Germline lookup yields CDR1 KGHSH and CDR2 LQKENI. The CDR3 has 13 amino acids. Trimming took 2 bases from V and 9 from J, leaving 13 bases between them. CDR3 residues: CASSPKAESAQYF. DNA of the CDR3: TGTGCCAGCTCACCAAAGGCCGAATCGGCCCAGTACTTC.

J is TRBJ2-3 and V is TRBV27; 7 positions agree with TRBD2. The germline V gene has CDR1 MNHEY and CDR2 SMNVEV (reference sequence). The ends lost 8 bases at V and 2 bases at J; junction bases unmatched: 4. The CDR3 contains 13 residues. The CDR3 loop is CASSAGDTDTQYF. CDR3 bases: TGTGCCAGCTCCGCGGGGGACACAGATACGCAGTATTTT.

V gene TRBV25-1 combines with J gene TRBJ2-7; a weak D match, TRBD1 (5 bases). CDR1 MGHDK and CDR2 SYGVNS come from the germline V gene. The CDR3 is 15 amino acids. V shed 5 bases and J shed 3 bases, with 17 bases lying between them. CDR3 DNA: TGTGCCAGCAGTTCTCCTCTCAGGGCCGGCTACGAGCAGTACTTC. Amino acids: CASSSPLRAGYEQYF.

The chain links TRBV2 to TRBJ1-2; D uncertain. V was shortened by 4 bases and J by 2 bases, with 11 bases between the two germline ends. The CDR3 contains 14 residues. Per germline, CDR1 SNHLY and CDR2 FYNNEI. CDR3 DNA: TGTGCCAGCAGTGTGCGGACGGGGAACTATGGCTACACCTTC. Translating gives CASSVRTGNYGYTF.

The rearrangement uses TRBV12-5 and TRBJ2-7; D may match TRBD1 or TRBD2 (6 bases each). The CDR3 runs 15 residues. Trimming pared 0 bases from V and 2 bases from J, leaving 11 bases between. CDR1 is LGHNT, CDR2 FRNRAP, per germline. The CDR3 sequence: CASGLVGGGAYEQYF. For the CDR3, the DNA is TGTGCTAGTGGTTTGGTAGGAGGGGGAGCCTACGAGCAGTACTTC.

V usage is TRBV20-1 and J usage is TRBJ2-3, with D possibly called TRBD1 or TRBD2 (5 bases each). There are 11 residues in the CDR3. Deletions cut 6 bases from V and 4 bases from J, with 8 bases between. Germline V gives CDR1 DFQATT, CDR2 SNEGSKA (reference sequence). This chain's CDR3 is CSAGTSDTQYF. CDR3 nucleotides: TGCAGTGCAGGGACGTCAGATACGCAGTATTTT.